This TCR beta chain was recorded in a study of T cell responses to AZD1222 COVID-19 vaccine. Study-level information: Analysis merged second doses at about 4 or about 12 weeks.

V trimming: 1 base; J trimming: 5 bases; junction bases outside the gene matches: 4. The V gene's germline CDR1 is MGHRA and CDR2 YSYEKL. The CDR3 has 15 residues. Here immunoSEQ multiplex PCR was the method, and the copy in TCRdb shows in-frame clones only, minus some. Of about 44,000 clones listed, around three quarters were seen once; the top ten hold 3.5% to 5%. General study results and limits: Donors skewed white British and female; clonal diversity was possibly underestimated. Samples come after the peak T cell response, not at day 14.

Regarding this clone: Its antigen remains unidentified.

The sequencing used peripheral blood, collected on day 0 of AZD1222 vaccination. The sequence came from an adult in good health. The gene calls are TRBV4-1 and TRBJ1-5, with 8 bases matching TRBD1. The CDR3 sequence is CASSQATGEYQPQHF. The DNA for the CDR3 is TGCGCCAGCAGCCAAGCGACAGGGGAGTATCAGCCCCAGCATTTT.